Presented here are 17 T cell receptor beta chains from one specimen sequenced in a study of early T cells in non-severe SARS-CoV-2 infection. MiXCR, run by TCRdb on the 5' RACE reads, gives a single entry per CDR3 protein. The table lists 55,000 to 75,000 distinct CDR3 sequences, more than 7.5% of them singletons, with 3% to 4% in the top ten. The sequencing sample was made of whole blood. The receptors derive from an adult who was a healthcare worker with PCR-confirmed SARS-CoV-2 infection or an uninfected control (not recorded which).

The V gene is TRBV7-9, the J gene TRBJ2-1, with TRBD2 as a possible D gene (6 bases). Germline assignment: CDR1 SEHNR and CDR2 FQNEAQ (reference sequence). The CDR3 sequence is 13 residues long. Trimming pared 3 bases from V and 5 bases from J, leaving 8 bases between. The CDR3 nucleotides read TGTGCCAGCAGCTTCCGACTAGACAATGAGCAGTTCTTC. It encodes CASSFRLDNEQFF.

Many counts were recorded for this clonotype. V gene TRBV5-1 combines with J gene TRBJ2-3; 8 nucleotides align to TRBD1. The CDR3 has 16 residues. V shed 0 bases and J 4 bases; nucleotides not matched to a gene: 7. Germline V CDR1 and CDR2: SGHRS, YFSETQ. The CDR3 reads CASSLAGQGAADTQYF. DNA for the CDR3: TGCGCCAGCAGCTTGGCCGGGCAGGGGGCGGCAGATACGCAGTATTTT.

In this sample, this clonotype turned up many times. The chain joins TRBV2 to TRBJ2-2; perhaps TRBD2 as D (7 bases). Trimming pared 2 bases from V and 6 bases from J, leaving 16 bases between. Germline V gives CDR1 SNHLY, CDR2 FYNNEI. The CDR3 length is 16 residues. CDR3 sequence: CASSERGAARSGELFF. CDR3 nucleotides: TGTGCCAGCAGTGAACGGGGGGCGGCGCGGTCCGGGGAGCTGTTTTTT.

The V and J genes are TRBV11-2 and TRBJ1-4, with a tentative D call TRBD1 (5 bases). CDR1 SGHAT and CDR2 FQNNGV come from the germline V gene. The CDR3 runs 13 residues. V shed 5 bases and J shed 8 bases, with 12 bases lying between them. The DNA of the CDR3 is TGTGCCAGCAGCCGATATGGGGACGAAAAACTGTTTTTT. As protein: CASSRYGDEKLFF.

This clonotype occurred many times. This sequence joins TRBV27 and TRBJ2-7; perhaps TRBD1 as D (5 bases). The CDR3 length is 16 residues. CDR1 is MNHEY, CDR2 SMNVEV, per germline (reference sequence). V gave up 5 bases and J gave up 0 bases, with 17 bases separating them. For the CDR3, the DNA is TGTGCCAGCAGTAAGGGGCCCGGGTGGGGCTCCTACGAGCAGTACTTC. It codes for CASSKGPGWGSYEQYF.

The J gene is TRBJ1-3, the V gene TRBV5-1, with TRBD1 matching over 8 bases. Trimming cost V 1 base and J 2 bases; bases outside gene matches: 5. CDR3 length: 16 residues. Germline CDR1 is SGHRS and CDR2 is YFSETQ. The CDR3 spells CASSLTGTGTGNTIYF. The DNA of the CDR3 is TGCGCCAGCAGCTTGACCGGGACAGGTACTGGAAACACCATATATTTT.

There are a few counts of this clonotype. Here the CDR3 DNA reads TGTGCCAGCAGCTTAGGAGGTGGAGGTGGTGAGCAGTTCTTC. Translated, it gives CASSLGGGGGEQFF. This chain uses TRBV7-2 with TRBJ2-1; perhaps TRBD2 as D (5 bases). The CDR3 consists of 14 residues. The germline gives CDR1 SGHTA, CDR2 FQGNSA. Trimming pared 1 base from V and 9 bases from J, leaving 13 bases between.

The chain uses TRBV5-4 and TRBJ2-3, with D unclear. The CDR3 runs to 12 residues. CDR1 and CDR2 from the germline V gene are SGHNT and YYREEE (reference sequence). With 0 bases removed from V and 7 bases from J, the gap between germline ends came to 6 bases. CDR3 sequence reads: CASSLVKNTQYF. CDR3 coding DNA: TGTGCCAGCAGCTTGGTGAAGAATACGCAGTATTTT.

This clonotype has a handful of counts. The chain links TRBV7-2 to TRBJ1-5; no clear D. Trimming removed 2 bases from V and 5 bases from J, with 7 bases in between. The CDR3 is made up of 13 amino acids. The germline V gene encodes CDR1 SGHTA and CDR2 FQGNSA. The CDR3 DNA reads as TGTGCCAGCAGCTTATTAGTGGATCAGCCCCAGCATTTT. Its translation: CASSLLVDQPQHF.

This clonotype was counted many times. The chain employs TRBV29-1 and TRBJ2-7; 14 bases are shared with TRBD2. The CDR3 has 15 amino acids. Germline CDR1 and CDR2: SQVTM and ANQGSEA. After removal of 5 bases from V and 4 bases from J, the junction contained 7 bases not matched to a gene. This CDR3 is CSVHFGTSGSYEQYF. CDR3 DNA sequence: TGCAGCGTTCACTTTGGGACTAGCGGGAGTTACGAGCAGTACTTC.

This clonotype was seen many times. CDR3 sequence: CASSSGGASYNEQFF. The DNA for the CDR3 is TGTGCCAGCAGCTCAGGGGGCGCCTCCTACAATGAGCAGTTCTTC. This sequence joins TRBV11-1 and TRBJ2-1, with 8 bases identical to TRBD1. J lost 0 bases, V lost 4 bases, and 2 bases had no gene match. CDR1 is SGHAT, CDR2 FQDESV, per germline (reference sequence). The CDR3 spans 15 residues.

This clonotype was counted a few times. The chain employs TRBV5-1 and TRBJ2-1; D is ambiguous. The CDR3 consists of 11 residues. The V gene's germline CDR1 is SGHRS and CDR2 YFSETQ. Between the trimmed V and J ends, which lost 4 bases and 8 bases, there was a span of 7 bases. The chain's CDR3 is CASSQSDEQFF. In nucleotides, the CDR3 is TGCGCCAGCAGCCAGTCGGATGAGCAGTTCTTC.

This CDR3 is CSVVAGLVEQFF. The CDR3 coding sequence is TGCAGCGTTGTAGCTGGACTAGTGGAGCAGTTCTTC. The rearrangement uses TRBV29-1 and TRBJ2-1; 7 positions match TRBD2. Per the germline V gene, CDR1 is SQVTM and CDR2 is ANQGSEA. The V gene end was trimmed by 4 bases and the J gene end by 10 bases; junction bases not matched to a gene: 7. There are 12 residues in the CDR3.

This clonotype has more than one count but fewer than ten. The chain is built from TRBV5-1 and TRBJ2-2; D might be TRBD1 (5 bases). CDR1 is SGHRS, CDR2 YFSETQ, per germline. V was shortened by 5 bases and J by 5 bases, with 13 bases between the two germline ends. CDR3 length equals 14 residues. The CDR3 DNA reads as TGCGCCAGCAGAACAGGAGTTGGAACCGGGGAGCTGTTTTTT. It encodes CASRTGVGTGELFF. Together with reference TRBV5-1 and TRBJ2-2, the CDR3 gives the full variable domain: KAGVTQTPRYLIKTRGQQVTLSCSPISGHRSVSWYQQTPGQGLQFLFEYFSETQRNKGNFPGRFSGRQFSNSRSEMNVSTLELGDSALYLCASRTGVGTGELFFGEGSRLTVL.

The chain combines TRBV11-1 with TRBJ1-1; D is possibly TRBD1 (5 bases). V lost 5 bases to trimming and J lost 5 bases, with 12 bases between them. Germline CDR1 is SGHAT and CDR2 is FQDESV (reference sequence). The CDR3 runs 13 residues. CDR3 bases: TGTGCCAGCAGCCCGAGGGGAGGAACTGAAGCTTTCTTT. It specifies CASSPRGGTEAFF.

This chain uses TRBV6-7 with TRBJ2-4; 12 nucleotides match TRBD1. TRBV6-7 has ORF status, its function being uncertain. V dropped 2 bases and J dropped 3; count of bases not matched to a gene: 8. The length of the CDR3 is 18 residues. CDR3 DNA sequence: TGTGCCAGCAGTTACGGACTCCGGGACAGGGGGCACAAAAACATTCAGTACTTC. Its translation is CASSYGLRDRGHKNIQYF.

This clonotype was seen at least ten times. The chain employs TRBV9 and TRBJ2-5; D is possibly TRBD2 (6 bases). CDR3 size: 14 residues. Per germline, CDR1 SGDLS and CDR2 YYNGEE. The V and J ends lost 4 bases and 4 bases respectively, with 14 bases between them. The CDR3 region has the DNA TGTGCCAGCAGCTCAGGTCAGGGAGGAGAGACCCAGTACTTC. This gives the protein CASSSGQGGETQYF.